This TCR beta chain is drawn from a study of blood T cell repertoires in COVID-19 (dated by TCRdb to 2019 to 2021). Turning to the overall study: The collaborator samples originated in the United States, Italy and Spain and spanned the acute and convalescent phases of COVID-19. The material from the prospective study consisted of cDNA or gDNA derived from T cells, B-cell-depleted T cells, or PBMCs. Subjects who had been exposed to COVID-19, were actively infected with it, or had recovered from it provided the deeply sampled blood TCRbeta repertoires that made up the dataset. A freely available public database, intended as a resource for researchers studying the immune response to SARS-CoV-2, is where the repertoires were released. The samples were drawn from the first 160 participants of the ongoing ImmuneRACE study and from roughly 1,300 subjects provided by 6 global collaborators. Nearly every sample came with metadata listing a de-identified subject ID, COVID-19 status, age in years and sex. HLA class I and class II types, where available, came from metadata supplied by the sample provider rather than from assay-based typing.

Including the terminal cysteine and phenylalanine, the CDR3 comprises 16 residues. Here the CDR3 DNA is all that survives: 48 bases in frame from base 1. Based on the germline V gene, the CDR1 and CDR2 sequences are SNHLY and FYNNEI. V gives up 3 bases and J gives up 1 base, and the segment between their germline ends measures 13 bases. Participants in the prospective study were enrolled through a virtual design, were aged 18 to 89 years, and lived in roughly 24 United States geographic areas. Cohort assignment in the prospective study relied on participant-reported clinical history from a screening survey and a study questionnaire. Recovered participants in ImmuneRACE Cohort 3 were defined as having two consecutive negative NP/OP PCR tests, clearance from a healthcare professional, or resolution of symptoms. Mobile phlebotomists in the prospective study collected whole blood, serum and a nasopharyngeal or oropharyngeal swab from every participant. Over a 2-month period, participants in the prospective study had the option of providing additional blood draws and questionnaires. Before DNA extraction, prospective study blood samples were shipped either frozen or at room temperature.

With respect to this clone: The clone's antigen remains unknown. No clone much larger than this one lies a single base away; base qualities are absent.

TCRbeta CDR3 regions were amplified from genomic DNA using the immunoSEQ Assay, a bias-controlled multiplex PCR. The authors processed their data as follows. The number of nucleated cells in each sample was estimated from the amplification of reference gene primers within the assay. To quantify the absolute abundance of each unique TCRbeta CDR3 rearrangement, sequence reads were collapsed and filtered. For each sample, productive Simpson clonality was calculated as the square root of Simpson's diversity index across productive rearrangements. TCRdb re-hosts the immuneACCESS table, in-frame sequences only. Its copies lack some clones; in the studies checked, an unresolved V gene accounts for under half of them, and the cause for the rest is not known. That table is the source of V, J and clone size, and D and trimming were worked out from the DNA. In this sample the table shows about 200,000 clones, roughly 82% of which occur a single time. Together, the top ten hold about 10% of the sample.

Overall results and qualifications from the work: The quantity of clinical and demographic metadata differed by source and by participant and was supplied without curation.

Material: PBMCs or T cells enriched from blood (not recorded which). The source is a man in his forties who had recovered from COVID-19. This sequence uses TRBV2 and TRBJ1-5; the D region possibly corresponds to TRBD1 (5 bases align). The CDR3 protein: CASSDRRGGSNQPQHF. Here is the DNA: TGTGCCAGCAGTGATCGGAGGGGAGGGAGCAATCAGCCCCAGCATTTT.